The next 28 T cell receptor beta chains were all read from a single sample in a study of blood T cell repertoires in COVID-19. Produced via immunoSEQ multiplex PCR; TCRdb's table is partial and in-frame only. This sample has a few hundred thousand clones, with about 90% found just once. The sequenced material came from PBMCs or T cells enriched from blood (not recorded which). These receptors were taken from a young woman who had recovered from COVID-19.

Only a few counts were recorded for this clone. The J gene is TRBJ2-3, the V gene TRBV5-1, with 11 bases matching TRBD2. The germline V gene encodes CDR1 SGHRS and CDR2 YFSETQ. With 2 bases clipped from V and 2 bases from J, the junction kept 4 bases outside the gene matches. The length of the CDR3 is 16 residues. For the CDR3, the DNA is TGCGCCAGCAGCTTTCTAGCGGGAGGTAACACAGATACGCAGTATTTT. Translating it yields CASSFLAGGNTDTQYF. Full variable domain (missing parts from reference TRBV5-1 and TRBJ2-3): KAGVTQTPRYLIKTRGQQVTLSCSPISGHRSVSWYQQTPGQGLQFLFEYFSETQRNKGNFPGRFSGRQFSNSRSEMNVSTLELGDSALYLCASSFLAGGNTDTQYFGPGTRLTVL.

There are a few counts of this clone. V is TRBV1 and J is TRBJ1-2; the table's TRBD1 call for D was not verified on the DNA. TRBV1 is given as a pseudogene. This CDR3 has 18 amino acids. The CDR3 loop reads CTSSQRDRRNLSVYGYTF. The DNA for the CDR3 is TGCACCAGCAGCCAAAGGGACAGGAGGAATTTAAGCGTCTATGGCTACACCTTC.

This clone was counted between two and nine times. The chain combines TRBV6-2 or TRBV6-3 with TRBJ1-1; no reliable D call. The V gene's germline CDR1 is MNHEY and CDR2 SVGEGT. The CDR3 runs to 14 residues. V was pared by 6 bases and J by 1 base, with 12 bases between. CDR3 sequence: CASSGTDWNTEAFF. CDR3 nucleotide sequence: TGTGCCAGCAGCGGTACCGACTGGAACACTGAAGCTTTCTTT.

The J gene is TRBJ2-7, the V gene TRBV6-5, with D maybe TRBD1 (6 bases). The CDR3 covers 15 residues. Germline values: CDR1 MNHEY, CDR2 SVGAGI. Trimming removed 6 bases from V and 1 base from J, with 16 bases in between. For the CDR3, the DNA is TGTGCCAGCAGCCCCTCAAGTCAGGGGTCCTACGAGCAGTACTTC. Amino acid sequence: CASSPSSQGSYEQYF.

The chain is built from TRBV27 and TRBJ2-7, with 9 bases fitting TRBD1. This CDR3 is 18 amino acids long. The V gene end was trimmed by 3 bases and the J gene end by 2 bases; junction bases not matched to a gene: 14. Germline CDR1 is MNHEY and CDR2 is SMNVEV (reference sequence). The CDR3 DNA reads as TGTGCCAGCAGTTTGAGGACAGGGGTAAGCGACTGGGCCTACGAGCAGTACTTC. As protein: CASSLRTGVSDWAYEQYF.

A few counts support this clone. The gene calls are TRBV14 and TRBJ2-5; unclear D gene. V gave up 1 base and J gave up 7 bases, with 7 bases separating them. In germline, CDR1 is SGHDN, CDR2 FVKESK. This CDR3 region has 12 residues. CDR3 sequence (DNA): TGTGCCAGCAGCCAAGGTCTCGTGACCCAGTACTTC. This codes for CASSQGLVTQYF.

The chain uses TRBV10-1 and TRBJ2-7; 7 nucleotides align to TRBD1. The CDR3 extends over 16 amino acids. Germline V gene lookup returns CDR1 WNHNN and CDR2 SYGVQD (reference sequence). Trimming cost V 2 bases and J 5 bases; bases outside gene matches: 12. The CDR3 bases are TGCGCCAGCAGTGAGACTCCGGGATACAGGGGCGACGAGCAGTACTTC. This sequence encodes CASSETPGYRGDEQYF.

V is TRBV23-1 and J is TRBJ1-1; 8 nucleotides line up with TRBD1. TRBV23-1 is placed among ORFs of uncertain function. The CDR3 consists of 19 residues. Trimming removed 2 bases from V and 0 bases from J; junction bases left unmatched: 14. CDR3 amino acids: CASSQPGTGNKIMNTEAFF. CDR3 coding DNA: TGCGCCAGCAGTCAACCCGGGACAGGTAATAAAATAATGAACACTGAAGCTTTCTTT.

The gene calls are TRBV5-1 and TRBJ1-6; 9 bases match TRBD1. CDR1 SGHRS and CDR2 YFSETQ come from the germline V gene. CDR3 length: 16 amino acids. Unmatched junction bases numbered 3, after V lost 0 bases and J lost 5 bases. The chain's CDR3 is CASSLVGTGNNSPLHF. CDR3 bases: TGCGCCAGCAGCTTGGTGGGGACAGGGAATAATTCACCCCTCCACTTT.

The chain carries TRBV29-1 and TRBJ1-1, with D possibly matching TRBD1 (6 bases). The CDR3 covers 12 residues. Germline values: CDR1 SQVTM, CDR2 ANQGSEA. Trimming cost V 7 bases and J 4 bases, with 13 bases left between them. The CDR3 bases are TGCAGCGCCGGACAGCCGACCACTGAAGCTTTCTTT. Protein: CSAGQPTTEAFF.

In this sample, this clone turned up a few times. The chain combines TRBV28 with TRBJ1-4, with TRBD1 identical over 7 bases. This CDR3 is 13 amino acids long. The ends lost 7 bases at V and 5 bases at J; junction bases unmatched: 4. Per the germline V gene, CDR1 is MDHEN and CDR2 is SYDVKM. DNA for the CDR3: TGTGCCAGCAACCCAGGGGGGAATGAAAAACTGTTTTTT. It yields the protein CASNPGGNEKLFF.

The chain is built from TRBV3-1 (or the pseudogene TRBV3-2) and TRBJ2-1; 7 nucleotides match TRBD2. Germline CDR1 LGHDT, CDR2 YNNKEL (reference sequence). There are 16 residues in the CDR3. V shed 6 bases, J shed 5 bases, and the junction held 13 bases outside the gene matches. CDR3 region: CASSPWGGARNNEQFF. CDR3 in DNA: TGTGCCAGCAGTCCATGGGGGGGAGCGAGAAACAATGAGCAGTTCTTC.

This chain joins TRBV2 and TRBJ1-4, with D unclear. CDR1 is SNHLY, CDR2 FYNNEI, per germline. This CDR3 region has 14 residues. Trimming took off 8 bases at V and 4 bases at J, with 14 bases between the two ends. CDR3 in DNA: TGTGCCAGCGGCAGACTGCCGTTTAATGAAAAACTGTTTTTT. It codes for CASGRLPFNEKLFF.

The chain has TRBV7-3 and TRBJ2-1; TRBD2 matches at 9 bases. CDR3 length: 15 residues. The J segment lost 6 bases and the V segment lost 3 bases, leaving 6 bases of the junction unmatched. Germline CDR1 SGHTA, CDR2 FQGTGA. This CDR3 is CASSFSGGLGNEQFF. The CDR3 DNA reads as TGTGCCAGCAGCTTTAGCGGGGGCCTAGGCAATGAGCAGTTCTTC.

The chain links TRBV10-3 to TRBJ1-6, with TRBD1 identical over 8 bases. CDR3 length: 14 amino acids. Germline-derived CDR1 and CDR2 are ENHRY and SYGVKD. J gave up 7 bases and V 6 bases, and 5 bases lay outside the gene matches. The CDR3 protein is CAIRAGQANSPLHF. CDR3 coding DNA: TGTGCCATCAGGGCGGGACAGGCAAATTCACCCCTCCACTTT.

The rearrangement links TRBV2 to TRBJ2-7, with 9 positions matching TRBD2. Trimming removed 7 bases from V and 3 bases from J; junction bases left unmatched: 7. Germline assignment: CDR1 SNHLY and CDR2 FYNNEI. The CDR3 runs 14 residues. DNA for the CDR3: TGTGCCAGCAACCAAGGTAGCGGGAGCTACGAGCAGTACTTC. This codes for CASNQGSGSYEQYF.

Here the CDR3 DNA reads TGTGCCAGCAGTGAACAGGGTGAAGGGTACGAGCAGTACTTC. This encodes CASSEQGEGYEQYF. This chain joins TRBV2 and TRBJ2-7; D might be TRBD1 (5 bases). V dropped 2 bases and J dropped 4 bases, with 12 bases sitting between them. The CDR3 sequence is 14 residues long. CDR1 is SNHLY, CDR2 FYNNEI, per germline.

The chain carries TRBV7-8 and TRBJ2-1, with 10 nucleotides matching TRBD1. The CDR3 consists of 18 residues. V lost 5 bases and J lost 7; bases outside the gene matches: 17. From germline, CDR1 is SGHVS and CDR2 FQNEAQ. CDR3: CASSPPRGGTGVGNEQFF. CDR3 sequence (DNA): TGTGCCAGCAGCCCCCCGCGCGGCGGGACAGGGGTCGGAAATGAGCAGTTCTTC.

The gene calls are TRBV27 and TRBJ1-1; the D gene is possibly TRBD1 (5 bases). From germline, CDR1 is MNHEY and CDR2 SMNVEV (reference sequence). The length of the CDR3 is 13 residues. V was shortened by 2 bases and J by 4 bases, with 8 bases between the two germline ends. The CDR3 DNA follows: TGTGCCAGCAGTTTAAGGGGATTCACTGAAGCTTTCTTT. It yields the protein CASSLRGFTEAFF.

The table lists this clone with a count of one. V is TRBV6-5 and J is TRBJ2-2, with D possibly TRBD2 on 5 matching bases. Between the trimmed V and J ends, which lost 0 bases and 1 base, there was a span of 6 bases. Germline V gene data show CDR1 as MNHEY and CDR2 as SVGAGI. CDR3 length: 15 amino acids. CDR3 region: CASSYSRVNTGELFF. The CDR3 DNA reads TGTGCCAGCAGTTACTCGAGGGTGAACACCGGGGAGCTGTTTTTT.

The CDR3, as DNA: TGTGCCACCAGCAGAGCGGAGGCTGAAGCTTTCTTT. The encoded protein is CATSRAEAEAFF. V and J are TRBV15 and TRBJ1-1; no clear D. V was pared by 1 base and J by 6 bases, with 6 bases between. Germline CDR1 reads LNHNV; CDR2 reads YYDKDF (reference sequence). CDR3 length: 12 amino acids. Drawing the rest from reference TRBV15 and TRBJ1-1, the complete variable domain is DAMVIQNPRYQVTQFGKPVTLSCSQTLNHNVMYWYQQKSSQAPKLLFHYYDKDFNNEADTPDNFQSRRPNTSFCFLDIRSPGLGDTAMYLCATSRAEAEAFFGQGTRLTVV.

This chain links TRBV24-1 with TRBJ2-2, with D unresolved. V was cut by 7 bases and J by 1 base, with 9 bases left in between. CDR1 KGHDR and CDR2 SFDVKD come from the germline V gene. The CDR3 runs 14 residues. CDR3 loop: CATRQHQNTGELFF. CDR3 coding DNA: TGTGCCACCAGACAGCACCAGAACACCGGGGAGCTGTTTTTT.

The V gene is TRBV2, the J gene TRBJ1-5, with 7 bases matching TRBD1. The trim removed 7 bases at V and 6 bases at J, leaving 9 bases unmatched. The CDR3 totals 14 residues. CDR1 SNHLY and CDR2 FYNNEI come from the germline V gene. CDR3 protein: CASTDRDGPQPQHF. DNA for the CDR3: TGTGCCAGCACCGACAGGGACGGTCCTCAGCCCCAGCATTTT.

This clone has only one observation. DNA of the CDR3: TGTGCCAGCATTCGGGACACGGATAACTATGGCTACACCTTC. The encoded protein is CASIRDTDNYGYTF. The J gene is TRBJ1-2, the V gene TRBV6-5, with a possible D match to TRBD1 (6 bases). The CDR3 has 14 amino acids. Germline-derived CDR1 and CDR2 are MNHEY and SVGAGI. Trimming pared 7 bases from V and 1 base from J, leaving 13 bases between.

DNA for the CDR3: TGTGCCAGCACCACATTACCGGGACAGGGGGCTTACAATGAGCAGTTCTTC. This sequence encodes CASTTLPGQGAYNEQFF. The chain joins TRBV7-9 to TRBJ2-1, with TRBD1 matching 12 bases. Germline V CDR1 and CDR2: SEHNR, FQNEAQ (reference sequence). This CDR3 spans 17 amino acids. Unmatched junction bases numbered 11, after V lost 7 bases and J lost 4 bases. The full variable domain, with the rest looked up from reference TRBV7-9 and TRBJ2-1, is DTGVSQNPRHKITKRGQNVTFRCDPISEHNRLYWYRQTLGQGPEFLTYFQNEAQLEKSRLLSDRFSAERPKGSFSTLEIQRTEQGDSAMYLCASTTLPGQGAYNEQFFGPGTRLTVL.

This rearrangement joins TRBV7-2 to TRBJ2-3; 11 nucleotides match TRBD2. Germline trimming cut 3 bases from V and 4 bases from J; bases unmatched to any gene: 6. The CDR3 totals 16 residues. Per the germline V gene, CDR1 is SGHTA and CDR2 is FQGNSA. The CDR3 loop is CASSLTSGVTPDTQYF. The CDR3 DNA reads TGTGCCAGCAGCTTGACTAGCGGGGTGACGCCAGATACGCAGTATTTT.

J is TRBJ2-3 and V is TRBV28, with D possibly TRBD2 on 6 matching bases. The V end was cut by 6 bases, the J end by 6 bases, with 10 bases between. The CDR3 totals 12 residues. In germline, CDR1 is MDHEN, CDR2 SYDVKM. The CDR3 protein is CASRGLSDTQYF. The CDR3, as DNA: TGTGCCAGCAGGGGACTCAGTGATACGCAGTATTTT. The whole variable domain, filled in from reference TRBV28 and TRBJ2-3, reads DVKVTQSSRYLVKRTGEKVFLECVQDMDHENMFWYRQDPGLGLRLIYFSYDVKMKEKGDIPEGYSVSREKKERFSLILESASTNQTSMYLCASRGLSDTQYFGPGTRLTVL.

V and J are TRBV7-6 and TRBJ2-1; 10 positions agree with TRBD2. The trim removed 5 bases at V and 3 bases at J, leaving 7 bases unmatched. This CDR3 is 16 amino acids long. Germline V CDR1 and CDR2: SGHVS, FNYEAQ. Here the CDR3 reads CASSGLVAGGYNEQFF. CDR3 in DNA: TGTGCCAGCAGCGGGCTAGTAGCGGGGGGCTACAATGAGCAGTTCTTC.